These 15 T cell receptor beta chains were all obtained from the same sample, sequenced in a study of T cells after yellow fever vaccination. One entry per CDR3 protein, called by TCRdb with MiXCR from the 5' RACE reads. The table records 500,000 to 550,000 distinct CDR3 sequences, just over 20% of them present only once. This specimen was PBMCs, taken 21 days after the first yellow fever vaccination. All receptors derive from a man in his late teens or twenties who received the YFV17D yellow fever vaccine.

This clonotype has just a few counts. The chain couples TRBV20-1 to TRBJ2-1, with D hard to call. The CDR3 has 13 residues. V was trimmed by 6 bases and J by 8 bases, leaving 17 bases between them. Germline values: CDR1 DFQATT, CDR2 SNEGSKA (reference sequence). The CDR3 nucleotides are TGCAGTGCCCGGACCGCGGCTGGGGATGAGCAGTTCTTC. It encodes CSARTAAGDEQFF.

The V and J genes are TRBV19 and TRBJ2-1, with D perhaps TRBD1 (6 bases). Deletions cut 4 bases from V and 6 bases from J, with 7 bases between. CDR1 and CDR2 (germline): LNHDA, SQIVND (reference sequence). This CDR3 region has 12 residues. CDR3 loop: CASSTRGNEQFF. The CDR3 DNA reads TGTGCCAGTAGTACCAGGGGCAATGAGCAGTTCTTC. Looking up the rest from reference TRBV19 and TRBJ2-1 gives the full variable domain: DGGITQSPKYLFRKEGQNVTLSCEQNLNHDAMYWYRQDPGQGLRLIYYSQIVNDFQKGDIAEGYSVSREKKESFPLTVTSAQKNPTAFYLCASSTRGNEQFFGPGTRLTVL.

The sample holds a few counts of this clonotype. V is TRBV6-2 or TRBV6-3 and J is TRBJ2-1, with TRBD2 matching 7 bases. The CDR3 is made up of 14 amino acids. Germline V lookup: CDR1 MNHEY, CDR2 SVGEGT. Trimming removed 6 bases from V and 11 bases from J; junction bases left unmatched: 13. This CDR3 is CASSLRDYPRQQFF. The DNA of the CDR3 is TGTGCCAGCAGCCTCCGGGACTACCCAAGGCAGCAGTTCTTC.

The chain joins TRBV2 to TRBJ2-3; 8 nucleotides match TRBD2. The CDR3 is made up of 15 amino acids. Trimming took 8 bases from V and 2 from J; bases not matched to a gene: 9. Germline lookup yields CDR1 SNHLY and CDR2 FYNNEI. The CDR3 DNA reads as TGTGCCAGCGGGGACAAGCGGGGGCCCACAGATACGCAGTATTTT. As protein: CASGDKRGPTDTQYF.

The genes are TRBV12-3 or TRBV12-4 and TRBJ2-4; no definite D call. This CDR3 comprises 13 residues. The V and J ends lost 8 bases and 2 bases respectively, with 10 bases between them. CDR3 bases: TGTGCCAGCCGACGAGGATCCAAAAACATTCAGTACTTC. Translated, it gives CASRRGSKNIQYF.

In this sample, this clonotype turned up once. The chain links TRBV29-1 to TRBJ1-1; possibly TRBD1 for D (5 bases). The CDR3 length is 10 residues. Germline V gives CDR1 SQVTM, CDR2 ANQGSEA. V shed 8 bases and J shed 7 bases, with 11 bases lying between them. CDR3 in DNA: TGCAGCAGGTTAGGGGTTGAAGCTTTCTTT. Translating it yields CSRLGVEAFF.

The CDR3 sequence: CASSSTTGGHEQFF. The CDR3 DNA is TGTGCCAGCAGTTCTACGACAGGGGGGCATGAGCAGTTCTTC. This chain joins TRBV12-3 or TRBV12-4 and TRBJ2-1; 9 nucleotides line up with TRBD1. J lost 8 bases, V lost 4 bases, and 6 bases had no gene match. This CDR3 has 14 residues.

The V call is TRBV7-6, the J call TRBJ2-2, with 11 bases matching TRBD1. CDR1 and CDR2 (germline): SGHVS, FNYEAQ. CDR3 length equals 16 residues. After removal of 5 bases from V and 2 bases from J, the junction contained 4 bases not matched to a gene. Written as DNA, the CDR3 is TGTGCCAGCAGCCCGGGGACAGGGGGAAACACCGGGGAGCTGTTTTTT. As protein: CASSPGTGGNTGELFF.

This sequence joins TRBV7-2 and TRBJ2-3, with D possibly being TRBD1 or TRBD2 (6 bases each). The CDR3 has 16 amino acids. V was clipped by 5 bases and J by 6 bases, with 21 bases between them. From germline, CDR1 is SGHTA and CDR2 FQGNSA. The CDR3 region has the DNA TGTGCCAGCAGCCCTTATTGGGGGGCGGGTGAGGATACGCAGTATTTT. It translates to CASSPYWGAGEDTQYF.

This clonotype was seen only a few times. The chain employs TRBV25-1 and TRBJ2-5; D assignment may be TRBD1 or TRBD2 (6 bases each). The V end lost 8 bases, the J end lost 5 bases, and 12 bases lay between the germline ends. Looked up from germline, CDR1 is MGHDK and CDR2 is SYGVNS. This CDR3 contains 12 residues. The CDR3, as DNA: TGTGCCAGCGTTGGGGGGCATGAGACCCAGTACTTC. Its translation: CASVGGHETQYF.

CDR3 nucleotide sequence: TGCGCCAGCAGCCGATACCCCACGGCCAGCACAGATACGCAGTATTTT. It specifies CASSRYPTASTDTQYF. V usage is TRBV4-1 and J usage is TRBJ2-3; no clear D gene. The germline CDR1 and CDR2 sequences are MGHRA and YSYEKL. The CDR3 covers 16 residues. Trimming shortened V by 4 bases and J by 0 bases, and 14 bases separated the two germline ends.

This sequence joins TRBV5-4 and TRBJ2-3; the match to TRBD2 covers 9 bases. The CDR3 has 15 amino acids. CDR1 is SGHNT, CDR2 YYREEE, per germline (reference sequence). After removal of 3 bases from V and 7 bases from J, the junction contained 9 bases not matched to a gene. The CDR3 DNA reads as TGTGCCAGCAGCTCGTACCTTAGCGGGGGATATACGCAGTATTTT. Protein: CASSSYLSGGYTQYF. Based on the CDR3 plus reference TRBV5-4 and TRBJ2-3, the full variable domain is ETGVTQSPTHLIKTRGQQVTLRCSSQSGHNTVSWYQQALGQGPQFIFQYYREEENGRGNFPPRFSGLQFPNYSSELNVNALELDDSALYLCASSSYLSGGYTQYFGPGTRLTVL.

V usage is TRBV6-1 and J usage is TRBJ1-5, with D tentatively TRBD1 (5 bases). The V and J ends lost 5 bases and 4 bases respectively, with 18 bases between them. The germline V gene encodes CDR1 MNHNS and CDR2 SASEGT. This CDR3 spans 16 amino acids. The CDR3 DNA reads TGTGCCAGCAGTCCCAATGGAAGAGGGGATAATCAGCCCCAGCATTTT. Amino acids: CASSPNGRGDNQPQHF.

This clonotype was seen more than once but under ten times. The chain joins TRBV7-3 to TRBJ1-1, with 7 bases aligning to TRBD1. This CDR3 has 15 amino acids. CDR1 is SGHTA and CDR2 is FQGTGA in the germline V gene. The V gene end was trimmed by 6 bases and the J gene end by 4 bases; junction bases not matched to a gene: 11. The CDR3 nucleotides read TGTGCCAGCAGAATCGACAGGGACGTCGGCACTGAAGCTTTCTTT. Its translation is CASRIDRDVGTEAFF. Full variable domain (remainder filled in from reference TRBV7-3 and TRBJ1-1): GAGVSQTPSNKVTEKGKYVELRCDPISGHTALYWYRQSLGQGPEFLIYFQGTGAADDSGLPNDRFFAVRPEGSVSTLKIQRTERGDSAVYLCASRIDRDVGTEAFFGQGTRLTVV.

CDR3 nucleotides: TGTGCCACCCGCGGGAGCGGCACTAATGAAAAACTGTTTTTT. It codes for CATRGSGTNEKLFF. The chain joins TRBV24-1 to TRBJ1-4; D remains ambiguous. CDR1 is KGHDR and CDR2 is SFDVKD in the germline V gene. The CDR3 is 14 residues long. The ends were cut back, 9 bases at V and 2 bases at J, with 12 bases in the middle.